Sequencing of this TCR beta chain was carried out in a study of a mutant IDH1 vaccine in newly diagnosed glioma. Regarding this clone: Its antigen is not known.

Germline CDR1 reads GTSNPN; CDR2 reads SVGIG (reference sequence). The CDR3 totals 12 residues. The junction had 4 bases not matched to a gene; V was cut back by 5 bases and J by 4 bases. The time point here: week 11, during vaccination. A single vaccine dose contained 300 ug of mutant IDH1 20-mer peptide, and topical imiquimod was used with it. Sequencing used immunoSEQ multiplex PCR; TCRdb keeps in-frame clones, though not all of them. The sample consists of around 20,000 clones, 85% to 90% of them appearing once. The source was PBMCs, collected from a glioma patient whose treatment included an IDH1 peptide vaccine. This chain joins TRBV30 and TRBJ2-7, with 8 bases aligning to TRBD1. The sequence was obtained from a woman aged 40 to 50 with glioma. CDR3 amino acids: CAWGGQGYEQYF. CDR3 nucleotides: TGTGCCTGGGGTGGACAGGGATACGAGCAGTACTTC. Filled out from reference TRBV30 and TRBJ2-7, the complete variable domain reads SQTIHQWPATLVQPVGSPLSLECTVEGTSNPNLYWYRQAAGRGLQLLFYSVGIGQISSEVPQNLSASRPQDRQFILSSKKLLLSDSGFYLCAWGGQGYEQYFGPGTRLTVT.